This T cell receptor (beta chain) was captured by sequencing in a study of T cell changes during pregnancy in multiple sclerosis. V lost 2 bases and J lost 12, with 19 bases in between. The germline CDR1 and CDR2 sequences are MNHNS and SASEGT. CDR3 length equals 14 residues. Sequenced by immunoSEQ multiplex PCR; TCRdb stores in-frame clones only, minus some. The sample lists 50,000 to 65,000 clones, 70% to 90% occurring once. The TCR was taken from a female donor with multiple sclerosis, enrolled in a pregnancy study. This specimen consisted of CD4+ T cells from peripheral blood mononuclear cells, obtained in the third trimester of pregnancy. The gene calls are TRBV6-1 and TRBJ1-1, with D unresolved. CDR3 residues: CASSEIGGHGVSFF. CDR3 sequence (DNA): TGTGCCAGCAGTGAAATAGGAGGGCACGGGGTTTCTTTCTTT.